This T cell receptor beta chain stems from a study of human T cells and chemical hapten exposure. This clonotype was seen a few times. Via MiXCR, TCRdb re-called the RACE reads, giving one row per CDR3 protein. The table has 95,000 to 150,000 distinct CDR3 sequences, 11% seen once. V lost 6 bases, J lost 4 bases, and 21 bases lay in between. This CDR3 has 16 amino acids. Germline-derived CDR1 and CDR2 are LNHDA and SQIVND (reference sequence). Stated time point: patch test 3, about 24 weeks after DPC sensitization. As to treatment: therapeutic diphenylcyclopropenone sensitization with weekly scalp DPC.

The chain couples TRBV19 to TRBJ1-2; a weak D match, TRBD1 (5 bases). The receptor was derived from a woman in her forties or fifties with alopecia areata. Some clones in this sample may be carry-over from other donors' samples. This specimen consisted of whole blood, obtained in connection with sensitization to the hapten diphenylcyclopropenone (DPC). The CDR3 is CASRGISDWGFYGYTF. The CDR3 region has the DNA TGTGCCAGTAGGGGAATATCAGACTGGGGCTTCTATGGCTACACCTTC. The full variable domain, with the rest looked up from reference TRBV19 and TRBJ1-2, is DGGITQSPKYLFRKEGQNVTLSCEQNLNHDAMYWYRQDPGQGLRLIYYSQIVNDFQKGDIAEGYSVSREKKESFPLTVTSAQKNPTAFYLCASRGISDWGFYGYTFGSGTRLTVV.